The text below deals with one T cell receptor (beta chain). Time point in this sample: pre-treatment baseline. The CDR3 is 15 amino acids. V lost 5 bases to trimming and J lost 3 bases; unmatched junction nucleotides: 5. Germline CDR1 and CDR2: SGHNT and YYREEE (reference sequence). This entry comes from a study of blood T cell dynamics during melanoma immunotherapy. Every bulk PBMC sample received the same 350 ng of DNA. Profiled with immunoSEQ multiplex PCR; TCRdb holds only in-frame clones, not every one. The table includes around 13,000 clones, 85% to 90% detected once. The sequence was collected from a human donor with melanoma. Sequenced material: blood, taken from a patient treated with checkpoint blockade. V is TRBV5-4 and J is TRBJ2-1; 10 bases fit TRBD1. The CDR3 bases are TGTGCCAGCAGGGTCGACAGGGGGCTCTACAATGAGCAGTTCTTC. It is translated as CASRVDRGLYNEQFF.